What follows is one T cell receptor (beta chain) and its context. These data are taken from a study of blood T cell repertoires in COVID-19. With 5 bases removed from V and 8 bases from J, the gap between germline ends came to 31 bases. The CDR3 length is 19 residues. In germline, CDR1 is SNHLY, CDR2 FYNNEI. This table comes from immunoSEQ multiplex PCR, and its TCRdb copy is limited to in-frame clones, with some not included. The data contain roughly 300,000 clones, 65% to 90% of them singletons. This sequence joins TRBV2 and TRBJ2-1, with D perhaps TRBD2 (6 bases). The sequencing input was PBMCs or T cells enriched from blood (not recorded which). This clonotype was sampled from a woman between 18 and 30 years old who had recovered from COVID-19. CDR3 DNA sequence: TGTGCCAGCAGTACCGTAGCCGGGAGTAGTACTCGGGCCTGGGATGAGCAGTTCTTC. Translating it yields CASSTVAGSSTRAWDEQFF.